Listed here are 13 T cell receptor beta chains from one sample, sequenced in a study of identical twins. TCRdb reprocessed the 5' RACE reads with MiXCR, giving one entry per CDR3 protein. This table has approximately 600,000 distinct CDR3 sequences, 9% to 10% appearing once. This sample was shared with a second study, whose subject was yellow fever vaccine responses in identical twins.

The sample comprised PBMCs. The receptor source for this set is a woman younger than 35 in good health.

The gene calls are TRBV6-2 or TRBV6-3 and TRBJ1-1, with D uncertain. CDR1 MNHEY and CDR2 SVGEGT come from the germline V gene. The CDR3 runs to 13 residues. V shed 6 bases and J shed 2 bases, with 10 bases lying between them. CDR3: CASSLESNTEAFF. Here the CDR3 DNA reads TGTGCCAGCAGCCTCGAGTCCAACACTGAAGCTTTCTTT.

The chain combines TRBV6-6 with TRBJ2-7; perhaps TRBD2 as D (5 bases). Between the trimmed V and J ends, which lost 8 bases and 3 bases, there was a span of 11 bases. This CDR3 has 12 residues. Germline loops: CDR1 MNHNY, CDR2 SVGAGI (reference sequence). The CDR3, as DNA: TGTGCCAGCTCGGGAAGAAACTACGAGCAGTACTTC. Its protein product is CASSGRNYEQYF.

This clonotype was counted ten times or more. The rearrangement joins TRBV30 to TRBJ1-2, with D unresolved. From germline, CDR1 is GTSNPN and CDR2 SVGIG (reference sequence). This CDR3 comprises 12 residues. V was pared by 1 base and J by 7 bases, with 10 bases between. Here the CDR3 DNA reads TGTGCCTGGAGTGATCGGGGAAGTGGCTACACCTTC. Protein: CAWSDRGSGYTF.

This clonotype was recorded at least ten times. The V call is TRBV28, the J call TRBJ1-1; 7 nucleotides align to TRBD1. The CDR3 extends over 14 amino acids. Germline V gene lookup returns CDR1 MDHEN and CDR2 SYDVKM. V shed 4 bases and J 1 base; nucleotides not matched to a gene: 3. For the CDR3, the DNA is TGTGCCAGCAGTTCGACAGGGCGGAACACTGAAGCTTTCTTT. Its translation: CASSSTGRNTEAFF.

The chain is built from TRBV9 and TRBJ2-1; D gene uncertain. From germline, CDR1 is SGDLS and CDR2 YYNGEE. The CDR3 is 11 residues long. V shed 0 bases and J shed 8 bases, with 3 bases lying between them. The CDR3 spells CASSVADEQFF. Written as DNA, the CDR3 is TGTGCCAGCAGCGTAGCGGATGAGCAGTTCTTC.

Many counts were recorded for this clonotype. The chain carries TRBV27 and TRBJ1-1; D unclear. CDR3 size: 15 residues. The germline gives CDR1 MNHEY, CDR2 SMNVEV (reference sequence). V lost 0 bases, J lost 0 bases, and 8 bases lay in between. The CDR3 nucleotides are TGTGCCAGCAGTTTATCAGTGGACCTGAACACTGAAGCTTTCTTT. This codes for CASSLSVDLNTEAFF.

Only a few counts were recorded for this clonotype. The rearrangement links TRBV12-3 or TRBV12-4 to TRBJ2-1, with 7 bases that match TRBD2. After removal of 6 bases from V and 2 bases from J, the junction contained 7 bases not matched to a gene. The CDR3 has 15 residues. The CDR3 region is CASRPTSLAYNEQFF. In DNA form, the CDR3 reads TGTGCCAGCAGACCGACTAGCCTCGCCTACAATGAGCAGTTCTTC.

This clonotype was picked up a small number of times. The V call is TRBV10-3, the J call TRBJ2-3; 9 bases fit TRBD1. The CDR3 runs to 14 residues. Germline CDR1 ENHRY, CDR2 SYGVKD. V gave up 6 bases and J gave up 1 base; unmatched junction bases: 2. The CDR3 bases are TGTGCCATCAGGAGGACAGGGGGCACAGATACGCAGTATTTT. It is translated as CAIRRTGGTDTQYF.

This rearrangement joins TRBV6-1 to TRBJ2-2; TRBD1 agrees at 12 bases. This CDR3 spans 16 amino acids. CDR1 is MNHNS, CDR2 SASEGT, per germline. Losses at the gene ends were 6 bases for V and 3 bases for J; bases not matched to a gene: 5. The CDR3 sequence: CASRKGTGGDTGELFF. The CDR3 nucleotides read TGTGCCAGCAGGAAAGGGACAGGGGGCGACACCGGGGAGCTGTTTTTT.

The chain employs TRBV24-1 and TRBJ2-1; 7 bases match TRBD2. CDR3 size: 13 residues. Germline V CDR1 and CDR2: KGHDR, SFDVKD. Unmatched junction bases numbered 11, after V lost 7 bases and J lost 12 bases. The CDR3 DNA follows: TGTGCCACCAGCGAGCGGGGCGCCCCCTGGCAGTTCTTC. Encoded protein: CATSERGAPWQFF.

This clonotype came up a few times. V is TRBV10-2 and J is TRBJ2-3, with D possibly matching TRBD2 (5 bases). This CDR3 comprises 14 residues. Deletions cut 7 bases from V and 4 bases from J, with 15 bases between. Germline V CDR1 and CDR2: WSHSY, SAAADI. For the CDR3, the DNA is TGCGCCAGCACTACTAGAACCCCCGCAGATACGCAGTATTTT. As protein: CASTTRTPADTQYF.

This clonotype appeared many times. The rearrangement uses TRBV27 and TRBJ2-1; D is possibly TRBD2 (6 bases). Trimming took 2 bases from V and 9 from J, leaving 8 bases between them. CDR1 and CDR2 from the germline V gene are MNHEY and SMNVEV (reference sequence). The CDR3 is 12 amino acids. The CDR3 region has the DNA TGTGCCAGCAGTTTAGGAGGGTTTGAGCAGTTCTTC. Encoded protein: CASSLGGFEQFF.

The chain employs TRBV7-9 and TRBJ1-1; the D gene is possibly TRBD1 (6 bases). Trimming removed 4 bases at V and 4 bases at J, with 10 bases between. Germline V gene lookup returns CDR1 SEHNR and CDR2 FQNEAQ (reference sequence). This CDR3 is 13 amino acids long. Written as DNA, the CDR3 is TGTGCCAGCAGCTCCACAGGGATCACTGAAGCTTTCTTT. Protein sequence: CASSSTGITEAFF.